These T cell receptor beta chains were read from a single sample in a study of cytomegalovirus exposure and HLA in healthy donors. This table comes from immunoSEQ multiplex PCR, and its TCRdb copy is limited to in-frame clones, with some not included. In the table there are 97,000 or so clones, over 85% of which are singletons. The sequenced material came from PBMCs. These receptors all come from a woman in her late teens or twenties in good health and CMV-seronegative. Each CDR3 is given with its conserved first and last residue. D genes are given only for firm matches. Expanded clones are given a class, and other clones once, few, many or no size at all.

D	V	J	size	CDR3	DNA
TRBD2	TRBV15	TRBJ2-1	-	CATSRGGGLDINEQFF	TGTGCCACCAGCAGGGGAGGAGGACTAGATATCAATGAGCAGTTCTTC
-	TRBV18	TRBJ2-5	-	CASSPLEQQETQYF	TGTGCCAGCTCACCCTTAGAACAGCAAGAGACCCAGTACTTC
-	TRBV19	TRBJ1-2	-	CASTLEADYYGYTF	TGTGCCAGTACCCTTGAGGCAGATTACTATGGCTACACCTTC
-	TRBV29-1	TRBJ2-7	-	CSVESTDYEQYF	TGCAGCGTTGAAAGCACAGACTACGAGCAGTACTTC
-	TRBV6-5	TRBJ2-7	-	CASSRDILPYEQYF	TGTGCCAGCAGCCGGGACATCCTCCCCTACGAGCAGTACTTC
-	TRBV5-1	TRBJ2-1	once	CASSFGTSPYNEQFF	TGCGCCAGCAGCTTCGGGACTTCACCCTACAATGAGCAGTTCTTC
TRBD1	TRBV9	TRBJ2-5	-	CASSVGTGLYQETQYF	TGTGCCAGCAGCGTAGGGACAGGTTTGTACCAAGAGACCCAGTACTTC
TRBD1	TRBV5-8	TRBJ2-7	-	CASSLALDRGYEQYF	TGTGCCAGCAGCTTGGCCCTGGACAGGGGCTACGAGCAGTACTTC
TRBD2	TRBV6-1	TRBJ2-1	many	CASSAGLAEHNEQFF	TGTGCCAGCAGCGCGGGACTAGCAGAACACAATGAGCAGTTCTTC
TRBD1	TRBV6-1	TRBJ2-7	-	CASSVGTGAYEQYF	TGTGCCAGCAGTGTCGGGACAGGGGCCTACGAGCAGTACTTC
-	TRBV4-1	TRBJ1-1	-	CASSQEAVNTEAFF	TGCGCCAGCAGCCAAGAGGCGGTGAACACTGAAGCTTTCTTT
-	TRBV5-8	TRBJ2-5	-	CASSLGARDRETQYF	TGTGCCAGCAGCTTGGGGGCCAGGGATCGGGAGACCCAGTACTTC
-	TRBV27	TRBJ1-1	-	CASSTGPGDTEAFF	TGTGCCAGCAGTACGGGCCCGGGGGACACTGAAGCTTTCTTT
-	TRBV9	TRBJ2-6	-	CASSDRQTLSGANVLTF	TGTGCCAGCAGCGACCGACAGACCCTCTCTGGGGCCAACGTCCTGACTTTC
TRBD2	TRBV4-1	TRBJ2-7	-	CASSPTSGSPYEQYF	TGCGCCAGCAGTCCGACTAGCGGGAGTCCGTACGAGCAGTACTTC
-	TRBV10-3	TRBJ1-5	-	CATGSTTGFSNQPQHF	TGTGCCACCGGATCAACGACAGGCTTTAGCAATCAGCCCCAGCATTTT
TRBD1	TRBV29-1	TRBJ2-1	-	CSVVTVGGNNEQFF	TGCAGCGTCGTCACGGTAGGGGGCAACAATGAGCAGTTCTTC
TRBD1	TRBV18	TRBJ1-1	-	CASSPPTGQGNTEAFF	TGTGCCAGCTCACCACCGACCGGACAGGGGAACACTGAAGCTTTCTTT